This TCR beta chain derives from a study of cytotoxic CD8 clonotypes in ibrutinib-treated CLL. The wider study: Response specimens were obtained following a median treatment duration of about 12 months, with a range of 6 to 36. Overall study results and limits: Clonality went higher at ibrutinib response and then dropped back toward baseline at progression.

A note on this clone: Its antigen is undetermined. A read error may account for a junction end that differs from germline.

The length of the CDR3 is 13 residues. Germline assignment: CDR1 SGHVS and CDR2 FQNEAQ. Using immunoSEQ multiplex PCR, the repertoire was profiled, and TCRdb retains in-frame clones only, with some absent. Of 25,000 to 30,000 clones detected, around 57% appear once; the ten largest clones hold approximately 15%. This TCR derives from a human donor with chronic lymphocytic leukemia. The specimen was PBMCs, collected before ibrutinib treatment. The chain combines TRBV7-8 with TRBJ1-2, with D possibly matching TRBD1 (6 bases). The CDR3 loop is CASSLFGGRADAF. CDR3 sequence (DNA): TGTGCCAGCAGCTTGTTTGGGGGCAGAGCCGACGCCTTC.